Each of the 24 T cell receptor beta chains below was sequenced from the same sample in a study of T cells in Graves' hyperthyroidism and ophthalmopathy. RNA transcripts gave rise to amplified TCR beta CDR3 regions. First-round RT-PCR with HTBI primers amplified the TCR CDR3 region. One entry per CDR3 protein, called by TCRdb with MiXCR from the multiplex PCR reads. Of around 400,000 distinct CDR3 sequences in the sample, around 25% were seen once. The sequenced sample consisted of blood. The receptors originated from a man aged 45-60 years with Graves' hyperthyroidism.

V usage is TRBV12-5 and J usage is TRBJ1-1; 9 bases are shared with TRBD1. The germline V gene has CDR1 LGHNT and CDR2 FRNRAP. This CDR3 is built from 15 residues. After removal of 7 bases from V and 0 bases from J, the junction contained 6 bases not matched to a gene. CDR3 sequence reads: CASARQGGLNTEAFF. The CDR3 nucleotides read TGTGCTAGTGCCCGACAGGGGGGGTTGAACACTGAAGCTTTCTTT. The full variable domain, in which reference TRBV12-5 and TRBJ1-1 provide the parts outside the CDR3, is DARVTQTPRHKVTEMGQEVTMRCQPILGHNTVFWYRQTMMQGLELLAYFRNRAPLDDSGMPKDRFSAEMPDATLATLKIQPSEPRDSAVYFCASARQGGLNTEAFFGQGTRLTVV.

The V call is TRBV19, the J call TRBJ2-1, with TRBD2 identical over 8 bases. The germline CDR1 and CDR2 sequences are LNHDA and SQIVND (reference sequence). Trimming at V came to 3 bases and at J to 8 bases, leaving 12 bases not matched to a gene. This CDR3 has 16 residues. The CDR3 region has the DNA TGTGCCAGTAGTATCCGGCGGGAGGTCCTGAGCGATGAGCAGTTCTTC. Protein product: CASSIRREVLSDEQFF.

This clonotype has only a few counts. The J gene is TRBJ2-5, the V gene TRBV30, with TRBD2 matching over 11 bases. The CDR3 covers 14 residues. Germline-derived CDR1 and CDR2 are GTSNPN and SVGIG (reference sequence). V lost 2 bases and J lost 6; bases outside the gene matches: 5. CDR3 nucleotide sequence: TGTGCCTGGAGTCTACTAGCGGGAGTAAAGACCCAGTACTTC. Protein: CAWSLLAGVKTQYF.

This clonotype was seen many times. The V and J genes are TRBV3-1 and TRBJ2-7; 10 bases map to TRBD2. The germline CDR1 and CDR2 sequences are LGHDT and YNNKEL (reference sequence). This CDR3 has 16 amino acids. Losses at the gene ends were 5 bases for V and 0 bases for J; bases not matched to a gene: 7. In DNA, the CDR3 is TGTGCCAGCAGCTTCAGGACTAGCGGAGCCTCCTACGAGCAGTACTTC. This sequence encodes CASSFRTSGASYEQYF.

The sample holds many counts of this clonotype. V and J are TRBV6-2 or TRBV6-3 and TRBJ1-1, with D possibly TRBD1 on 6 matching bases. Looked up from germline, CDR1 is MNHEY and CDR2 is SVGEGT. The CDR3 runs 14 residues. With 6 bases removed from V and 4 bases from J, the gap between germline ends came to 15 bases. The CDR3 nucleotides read TGTGCCAGCAGGAAGGGACAAGCCTCCACTGAAGCTTTCTTT. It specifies CASRKGQASTEAFF.

The CDR3, as DNA: TGCGCCAGCAGACCCCCAGGGGGAGGTTTCAATGAGCAGTTCTTC. Its protein product is CASRPPGGGFNEQFF. The rearrangement uses TRBV5-1 and TRBJ2-1; a possible D gene is TRBD1 (7 bases). The CDR3 spans 15 residues. Germline V lookup: CDR1 SGHRS, CDR2 YFSETQ. V shed 5 bases and J shed 6 bases, with 18 bases lying between them.

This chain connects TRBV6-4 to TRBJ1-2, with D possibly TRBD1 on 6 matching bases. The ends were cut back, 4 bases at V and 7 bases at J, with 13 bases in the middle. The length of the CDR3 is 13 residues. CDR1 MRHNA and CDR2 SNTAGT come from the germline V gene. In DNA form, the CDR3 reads TGTGCCAGCAGTGCCACAGGGATCGGTGGCTACACCTTC. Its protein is CASSATGIGGYTF.

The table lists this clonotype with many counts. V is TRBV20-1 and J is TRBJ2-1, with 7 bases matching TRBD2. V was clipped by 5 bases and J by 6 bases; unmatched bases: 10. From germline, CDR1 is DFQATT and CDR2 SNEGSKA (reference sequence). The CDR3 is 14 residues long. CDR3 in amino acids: CSAPWSGIPNEQFF. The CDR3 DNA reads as TGCAGTGCTCCATGGAGCGGGATCCCCAATGAGCAGTTCTTC.

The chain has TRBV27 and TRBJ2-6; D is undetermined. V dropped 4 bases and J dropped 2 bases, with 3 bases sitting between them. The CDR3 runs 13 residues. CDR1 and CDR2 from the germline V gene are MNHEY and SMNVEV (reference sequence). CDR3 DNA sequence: TGTGCCAGCAGTTGGGCTGGGGCCAACGTCCTGACTTTC. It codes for CASSWAGANVLTF.

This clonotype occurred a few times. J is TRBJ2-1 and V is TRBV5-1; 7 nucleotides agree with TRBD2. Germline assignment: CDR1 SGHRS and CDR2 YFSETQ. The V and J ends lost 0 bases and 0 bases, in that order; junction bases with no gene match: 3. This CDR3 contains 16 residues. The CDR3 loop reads CASSLGGGSSYNEQFF. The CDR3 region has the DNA TGCGCCAGCAGCTTGGGGGGCGGGAGCTCCTACAATGAGCAGTTCTTC.

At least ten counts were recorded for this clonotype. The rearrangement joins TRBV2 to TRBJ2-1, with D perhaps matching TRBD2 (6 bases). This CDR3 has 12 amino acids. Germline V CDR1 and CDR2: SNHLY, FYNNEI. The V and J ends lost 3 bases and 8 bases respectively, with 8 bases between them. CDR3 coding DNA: TGTGCCAGCAGTGACGGAGGGTATGAGCAGTTCTTC. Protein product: CASSDGGYEQFF.

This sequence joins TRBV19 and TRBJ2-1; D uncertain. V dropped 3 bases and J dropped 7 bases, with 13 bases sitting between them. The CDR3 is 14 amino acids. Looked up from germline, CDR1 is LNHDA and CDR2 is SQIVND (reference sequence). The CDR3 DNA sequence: TGTGCCAGTAGTATTCCCCGAGGAACAAATGAGCAGTTCTTC. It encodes CASSIPRGTNEQFF.

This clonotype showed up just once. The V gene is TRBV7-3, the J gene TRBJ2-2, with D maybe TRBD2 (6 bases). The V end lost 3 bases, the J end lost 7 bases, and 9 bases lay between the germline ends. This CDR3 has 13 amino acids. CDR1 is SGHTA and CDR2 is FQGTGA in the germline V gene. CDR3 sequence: CASSFREHGELFF. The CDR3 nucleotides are TGTGCCAGCAGCTTCCGGGAGCACGGGGAGCTGTTTTTT.

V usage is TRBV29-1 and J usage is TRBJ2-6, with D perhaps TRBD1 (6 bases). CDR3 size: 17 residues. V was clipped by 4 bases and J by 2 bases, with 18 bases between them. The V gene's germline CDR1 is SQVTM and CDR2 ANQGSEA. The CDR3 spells CSVAPYRVATGANVLTF. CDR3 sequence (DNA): TGCAGCGTTGCTCCTTACAGGGTGGCGACTGGGGCCAACGTCCTGACTTTC. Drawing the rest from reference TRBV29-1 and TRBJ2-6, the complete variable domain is SAVISQKPSRDICQRGTSLTIQCQVDSQVTMMFWYRQQPGQSLTLIATANQGSEATYESGFVIDKFPISRPNLTFSTLTVSNMSPEDSSIYLCSVAPYRVATGANVLTFGAGSRLTVL.

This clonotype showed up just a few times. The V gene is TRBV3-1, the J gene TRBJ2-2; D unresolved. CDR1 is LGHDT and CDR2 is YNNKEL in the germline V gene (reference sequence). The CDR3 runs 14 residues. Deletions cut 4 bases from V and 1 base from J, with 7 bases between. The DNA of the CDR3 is TGTGCCAGCAGCCTCCCTTTGAACACCGGGGAGCTGTTTTTT. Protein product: CASSLPLNTGELFF.

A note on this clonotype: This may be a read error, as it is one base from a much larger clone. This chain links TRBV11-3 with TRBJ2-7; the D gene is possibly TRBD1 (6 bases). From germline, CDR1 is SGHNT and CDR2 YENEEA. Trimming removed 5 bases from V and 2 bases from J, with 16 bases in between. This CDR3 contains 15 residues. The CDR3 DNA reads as TGTGCCAGCAGCCTACGGGACAAGGGCGCCTACGAGCAGTACTTC. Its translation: CASSLRDKGAYEQYF. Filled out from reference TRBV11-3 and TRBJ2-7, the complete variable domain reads EAGVVQSPRYKIIEKKQPVAFWCNPISGHNTLYWYLQNLGQGPELLIRYENEEAVDDSQLPKDRFSAERLKGVDSTLKIQPAELGDSAVYLCASSLRDKGAYEQYFGPGTRLTVT.

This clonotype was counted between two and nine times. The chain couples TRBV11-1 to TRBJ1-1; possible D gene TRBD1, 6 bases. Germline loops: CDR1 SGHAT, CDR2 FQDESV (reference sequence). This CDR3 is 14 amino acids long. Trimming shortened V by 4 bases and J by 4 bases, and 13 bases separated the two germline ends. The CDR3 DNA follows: TGTGCCAGCAGCTCCACAACAGGGATCACTGAAGCTTTCTTT. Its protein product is CASSSTTGITEAFF.

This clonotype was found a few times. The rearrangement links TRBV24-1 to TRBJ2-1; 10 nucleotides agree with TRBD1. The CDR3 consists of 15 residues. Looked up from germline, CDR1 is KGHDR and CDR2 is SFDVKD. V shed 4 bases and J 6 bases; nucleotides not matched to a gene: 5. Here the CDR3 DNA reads TGTGCCACCAGTGACAGGACAGGGGGAAGCAATGAGCAGTTCTTC. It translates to CATSDRTGGSNEQFF.

The CDR3 sequence is CASSSTSTPLHF. The CDR3 DNA reads TGTGCCAGCAGCTCCACTAGTACACCCCTCCACTTT. The chain employs TRBV9 and TRBJ1-6, with unresolved D. Germline-derived CDR1 and CDR2 are SGDLS and YYNGEE. The CDR3 is 12 amino acids. Trimming cost V 4 bases and J 11 bases, with 10 bases left between them.

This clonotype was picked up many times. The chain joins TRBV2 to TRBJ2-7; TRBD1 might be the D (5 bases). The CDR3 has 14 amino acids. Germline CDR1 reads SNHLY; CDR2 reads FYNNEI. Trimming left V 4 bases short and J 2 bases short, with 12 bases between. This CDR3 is CASSAVGPAYEQYF. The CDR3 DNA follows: TGTGCCAGCAGTGCCGTGGGGCCGGCCTACGAGCAGTACTTC.

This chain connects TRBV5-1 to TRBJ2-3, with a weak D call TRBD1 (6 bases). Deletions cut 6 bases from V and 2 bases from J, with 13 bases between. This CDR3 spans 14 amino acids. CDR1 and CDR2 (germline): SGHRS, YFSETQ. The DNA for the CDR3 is TGCGCCAGCACCGAATCAGGGGCCACAGATACGCAGTATTTT. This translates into CASTESGATDTQYF.

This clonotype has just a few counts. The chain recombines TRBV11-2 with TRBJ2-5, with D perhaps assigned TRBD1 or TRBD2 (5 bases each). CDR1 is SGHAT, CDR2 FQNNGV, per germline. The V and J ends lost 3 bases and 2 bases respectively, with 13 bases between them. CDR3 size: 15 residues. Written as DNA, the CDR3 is TGTGCCAGCAGCTTCCGGAGGACAAAGCAAGAGACCCAGTACTTC. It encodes CASSFRRTKQETQYF.

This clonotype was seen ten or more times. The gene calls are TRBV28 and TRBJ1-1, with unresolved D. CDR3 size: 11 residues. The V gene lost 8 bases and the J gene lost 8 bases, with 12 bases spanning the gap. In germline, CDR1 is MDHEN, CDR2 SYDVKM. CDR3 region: CASCRTGEAFF. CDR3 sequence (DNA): TGTGCCAGCTGCCGGACGGGAGAAGCTTTCTTT.

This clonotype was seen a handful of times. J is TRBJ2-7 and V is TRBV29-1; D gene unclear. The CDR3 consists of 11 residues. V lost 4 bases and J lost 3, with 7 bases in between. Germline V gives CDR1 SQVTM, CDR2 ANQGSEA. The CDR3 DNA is TGCAGCGTTGTAGTCTACTACGAGCAGTACTTC. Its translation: CSVVVYYEQYF.